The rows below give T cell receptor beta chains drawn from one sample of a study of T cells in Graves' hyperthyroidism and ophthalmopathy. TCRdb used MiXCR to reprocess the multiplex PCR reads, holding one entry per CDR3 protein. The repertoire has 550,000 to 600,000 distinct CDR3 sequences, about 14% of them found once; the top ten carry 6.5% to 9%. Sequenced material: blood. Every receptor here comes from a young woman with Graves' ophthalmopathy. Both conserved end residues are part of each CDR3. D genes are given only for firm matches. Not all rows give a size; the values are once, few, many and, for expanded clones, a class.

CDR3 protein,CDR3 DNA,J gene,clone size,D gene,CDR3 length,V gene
CASSPQGLAGGPYEQYF,TGTGCCAGCTCACCACAAGGACTAGCGGGAGGGCCCTACGAGCAGTACTTC,TRBJ2-7,many,TRBD2,17,TRBV18
CASSRAGLAGEKNIQYF,TGTGCCAGCAGTCGTGCCGGACTAGCGGGAGAAAAAAACATTCAGTACTTC,TRBJ2-4,NA,TRBD2,17,TRBV6-2/TRBV6-3
CASSIDGAQGPPTDTQYF,TGTGCCAGCAGCATAGATGGGGCCCAGGGACCTCCCACAGATACGCAGTATTTT,TRBJ2-3,many,NA,18,TRBV11-2
CASSQPSGRVYEQYF,TGCGCCAGCAGCCAACCTAGCGGGAGGGTCTACGAGCAGTACTTC,TRBJ2-7,few,TRBD2,15,TRBV4-1
CASSLISGSGRYTGELFF,TGTGCCAGCAGCCTCATCTCAGGGTCGGGACGATACACCGGGGAGCTGTTTTTT,TRBJ2-2,NA,NA,18,TRBV6-1
CSVEDGWGAGYTF,TGCAGCGTTGAAGATGGGTGGGGGGCTGGCTACACCTTC,TRBJ1-2,NA,NA,13,TRBV29-1
CASSQDRGRSPLHF,TGTGCCAGCAGTCAGGACAGGGGGCGATCACCCCTCCACTTT,TRBJ1-6,few,TRBD1,14,TRBV27
CASSLDSRGNEQFF,TGTGCCAGCAGTTTGGACAGTCGAGGCAATGAGCAGTTCTTC,TRBJ2-1,few,NA,14,TRBV28
CASSPNRAETYEQYF,TGTGCCAGCAGCCCGAACAGGGCCGAAACCTACGAGCAGTACTTC,TRBJ2-7,NA,NA,15,TRBV4-2
CASSDGSGSSADTQYF,TGTGCCAGCAGTGATGGTAGCGGGAGTTCCGCAGATACGCAGTATTTT,TRBJ2-3,NA,TRBD2,16,TRBV2
CSADPSGTGPTEAFF,TGCAGTGCTGACCCCTCCGGGACAGGGCCCACTGAAGCTTTCTTT,TRBJ1-1,many,TRBD1,15,TRBV20-1
CASSARRDREHSGANVLTF,TGTGCCAGTAGTGCCCGCCGGGACAGGGAGCACTCTGGGGCCAACGTCCTGACTTTC,TRBJ2-6,NA,TRBD1,19,TRBV19
CASSHYSGRGSYEQYF,TGTGCCAGCAGCCATTATAGCGGGAGAGGCTCCTACGAGCAGTACTTC,TRBJ2-7,many,TRBD2,16,TRBV11-2
CASSSGLATSLSYNEQFF,TGTGCCAGCAGCTCCGGACTAGCGACGTCCCTTTCCTACAATGAGCAGTTCTTC,TRBJ2-1,many,TRBD2,18,TRBV5-8
CASSPNGRGANEQYF,TGTGCCAGCAGCCCAAATGGGAGGGGGGCGAACGAGCAGTACTTC,TRBJ2-7,many,NA,15,TRBV3-1
CSASGGSSSYEQYF,TGCAGTGCTAGCGGGGGATCTAGCTCCTACGAGCAGTACTTC,TRBJ2-7,many,NA,14,TRBV20-1
CASSSLWTDTQYF,TGTGCCAGCAGTTCCCTCTGGACAGATACGCAGTATTTT,TRBJ2-3,many,NA,13,TRBV28
CASSRTGAYGYTF,TGTGCCAGCAGCCGAACAGGGGCCTATGGCTACACCTTC,TRBJ1-2,many,TRBD1,13,TRBV3-1
CASSSRGGNTGELFF,TGTGCCAGCAGCTCCAGGGGGGGGAACACCGGGGAGCTGTTTTTT,TRBJ2-2,few,NA,15,TRBV3-1
CASAGDGSQPQHF,TGTGCTAGTGCCGGGGACGGTAGTCAGCCCCAGCATTTT,TRBJ1-5,many,NA,13,TRBV12-5
CASSQVVRGPRGYHTEAFF,TGCGCCAGCAGCCAAGTTGTAAGGGGGCCCCGAGGGTACCACACTGAAGCTTTCTTT,TRBJ1-1,NA,TRBD1,19,TRBV4-1
CASSQATGTGTYGYTF,TGTGCCAGCAGCCAAGCCACCGGGACAGGGACCTATGGCTACACCTTC,TRBJ1-2,NA,TRBD1,16,TRBV4-2
CASSWTDRGRGETQYF,TGTGCCAGCAGCTGGACGGACAGGGGACGAGGAGAGACCCAGTACTTC,TRBJ2-5,many,TRBD1,16,TRBV5-5
CASSKLLGQGASPLHF,TGTGCCAGCAGTAAACTATTGGGACAGGGGGCTTCACCCCTCCACTTT,TRBJ1-6,many,TRBD1,16,TRBV28
CASSGEGVGADTQYF,TGTGCCAGCAGTGGGGAAGGGGTAGGCGCAGATACGCAGTATTTT,TRBJ2-3,many,NA,15,TRBV2
CASSGKANTGELFF,TGTGCCAGCAGTGGTAAAGCGAACACCGGGGAGCTGTTTTTT,TRBJ2-2,many,NA,14,TRBV2
CASSEFEGPKAFF,TGTGCCAGCAGTGAATTCGAGGGTCCCAAGGCTTTCTTT,TRBJ1-1,many,NA,13,TRBV6-1
CASTSGQNNEKLFF,TGTGCCAGCACCTCCGGACAGAACAATGAAAAACTGTTTTTT,TRBJ1-4,many,NA,14,TRBV28
CASSLALGSSNQPQHF,TGTGCCAGCAGCTTAGCGCTCGGTTCTAGCAATCAGCCCCAGCATTTT,TRBJ1-5,NA,NA,16,TRBV7-8
CASSYPTGGNQPQHF,TGTGCCAGCAGTTACCCGACAGGAGGCAATCAGCCCCAGCATTTT,TRBJ1-5,large,NA,15,TRBV6-2/TRBV6-3
CASSLRVYQPQHF,TGTGCCAGCAGTTTAAGGGTTTATCAGCCCCAGCATTTT,TRBJ1-5,many,NA,13,TRBV27
CASSLVPGAPFGYTF,TGCGCCAGCAGCTTGGTTCCAGGGGCCCCTTTTGGCTACACCTTC,TRBJ1-2,many,NA,15,TRBV5-1
CASSFPTLWSSGNTIYF,TGTGCCAGCAGTTTCCCCACGCTTTGGAGCTCTGGAAACACCATATATTTT,TRBJ1-3,NA,NA,17,TRBV28
CASLRSQETQYF,TGTGCCAGCTTAAGGTCGCAAGAGACCCAGTACTTC,TRBJ2-5,many,NA,12,TRBV2
CASSLVAGVNTDTQYF,TGTGCCAGCAGCTTAGTAGCGGGAGTGAACACAGATACGCAGTATTTT,TRBJ2-3,many,TRBD2,16,TRBV7-6
CASSSLTGGTDTQYF,TGTGCCAGCAGCTCCCTCACGGGGGGAACAGATACGCAGTATTTT,TRBJ2-3,NA,TRBD2,15,TRBV7-3
CASSGQNEAFF,TGTGCCAGCAGTGGACAGAATGAAGCTTTCTTT,TRBJ1-1,many,NA,11,TRBV2
CASTRRLDEQYF,TGTGCCAGCACCCGAAGGCTGGACGAGCAGTACTTC,TRBJ2-7,many,NA,12,TRBV6-1
CASSRSWTSGSIVDTQYF,TGTGCCAGCAGCCGCAGCTGGACTAGCGGGAGCATCGTAGATACGCAGTATTTT,TRBJ2-3,many,TRBD2,18,TRBV3-1
CSAPSGRGGHEQYF,TGCAGTGCCCCCTCCGGTCGGGGTGGCCACGAGCAGTACTTC,TRBJ2-7,NA,NA,14,TRBV20-1
CASSPPAVQDTQYF,TGTGCCAGCTCACCACCGGCCGTTCAAGATACGCAGTATTTT,TRBJ2-3,many,NA,14,TRBV18
CAWSVPSKRSVYYNEQFF,TGTGCCTGGAGTGTACCGTCAAAGAGGTCAGTGTACTACAATGAGCAGTTCTTC,TRBJ2-1,many,NA,18,TRBV30
CASSRWGIEETQYF,TGTGCCAGCAGTCGCTGGGGGATCGAAGAGACCCAGTACTTC,TRBJ2-5,few,NA,14,TRBV27
CASKQGYYNEQFF,TGTGCCAGCAAACAGGGGTACTACAATGAGCAGTTCTTC,TRBJ2-1,NA,TRBD1,13,TRBV28
CASSFLDNEQFF,TGTGCCAGCAGTTTTCTGGACAATGAGCAGTTCTTC,TRBJ2-1,few,NA,12,TRBV27
CASSVDAWTSDYNEQFF,TGTGCCAGCAGCGTAGATGCTTGGACTAGCGACTACAATGAGCAGTTCTTC,TRBJ2-1,few,TRBD2,17,TRBV9
CASRDRTSATNEKLFF,TGTGCCAGCAGGGACAGGACGTCTGCAACTAATGAAAAACTGTTTTTT,TRBJ1-4,many,TRBD1,16,TRBV27
CASSLEMSSGEPARSTDTQYF,TGTGCCAGCAGCTTAGAAATGTCTAGCGGGGAACCTGCCAGGAGCACAGATACGCAGTATTTT,TRBJ2-3,NA,TRBD2,21,TRBV13
CASSLGVGLGVSYEQYF,TGTGCCAGCAGCTTAGGGGTGGGGTTGGGCGTCTCCTACGAGCAGTACTTC,TRBJ2-7,many,NA,17,TRBV11-2
CASSYHRLAGNIPSTDTQYF,TGTGCCAGCAGTTACCATCGACTAGCGGGTAACATACCTAGCACAGATACGCAGTATTTT,TRBJ2-3,many,TRBD2,20,TRBV6-2/TRBV6-3
CSVHRNAGSTTEAFF,TGCAGCGTCCACCGAAACGCAGGGTCGACCACTGAAGCTTTCTTT,TRBJ1-1,many,NA,15,TRBV29-1
CASRQQGSQETQYF,TGTGCCAGCAGACAACAGGGAAGCCAAGAGACCCAGTACTTC,TRBJ2-5,many,NA,14,TRBV11-3